The rows below give T cell receptor beta chains drawn from one sample of a study of shared clonotypes between healthy human individuals. Repertoires were generated with immunoSEQ multiplex PCR, while TCRdb's copy carries only in-frame clones and drops some. In the table there are around 1.4 million clones, 98% to 99% of which are singletons. The sample taken for sequencing was naive CD4+ T cells sorted from blood. The source of these receptors is a man aged 25 to 45 in good health. Each CDR3 is given with its conserved first and last residue. D genes are given only for firm matches. The size field is filled for only some rows; it gives once, few, many or a size class.

d_call	v_call	j_call	clone_size	cdr3_aa	cdr3_nt
TRBD1	TRBV28	TRBJ1-1	NA	CASPPEDRVADTEAFF	TGTGCCAGCCCTCCGGAGGACAGGGTAGCGGACACTGAAGCTTTCTTT
TRBD1	TRBV4-1	TRBJ1-2	NA	CASSQGLGTGGVYGYTF	TGCGCCAGCAGCCAAGGATTAGGGACAGGGGGAGTGTATGGCTACACCTTC
NA	TRBV28	TRBJ1-3	NA	CASSWTESGNTIYF	TGTGCCAGCAGTTGGACAGAGTCGGGAAACACCATATATTTT
NA	TRBV7-2	TRBJ2-7	NA	CASSSLKGRSYEQYF	TGTGCCAGCAGCTCGTTAAAGGGAAGGTCTTACGAGCAGTACTTC
NA	TRBV6-5	TRBJ2-7	NA	CASSYWQGIYEQYF	TGTGCCAGCAGTTACTGGCAGGGCATATACGAGCAGTACTTC
TRBD2	TRBV9	TRBJ2-3	NA	CASSVATQGTSGSTDTQYF	TGTGCCAGCAGCGTAGCTACCCAAGGGACTAGCGGGAGCACAGATACGCAGTATTTT
NA	TRBV19	TRBJ1-5	once	CASSIWTGNQPQHF	TGTGCCAGTAGTATTTGGACAGGCAATCAGCCCCAGCATTTT
NA	TRBV28	TRBJ1-5	NA	CASTIQGQPQHF	TGTGCCAGCACTATCCAGGGCCAGCCCCAGCATTTT
TRBD2	TRBV30	TRBJ2-7	NA	CAWSVGTIHEQYF	TGTGCCTGGAGTGTTGGGACTATCCACGAGCAGTACTTC
TRBD2	TRBV4-3	TRBJ2-6	NA	CASSLSGGLAGSGANVLTF	TGCGCCAGCAGCCTCTCCGGGGGACTAGCGGGCTCTGGGGCCAACGTCCTGACTTTC
TRBD2	TRBV6-5	TRBJ2-1	NA	CASRLRGGSYNEQFF	TGTGCCAGCAGGCTTCGGGGGGGCTCCTACAATGAGCAGTTCTTC
NA	TRBV5-1	TRBJ2-5	NA	CASSLVGIQETQYF	TGCGCCAGCAGCTTGGTGGGGATACAAGAGACCCAGTACTTC